This TCR beta chain was recorded in a study of shared clonotypes between healthy human individuals. CDR1 is GTSNPN, CDR2 SVGIG, per germline (reference sequence). There are 18 residues in the CDR3. The junction had 19 bases not matched to a gene; V was cut back by 5 bases and J by 0 bases. This clone has just one count. Under the authors' procedure: ImmunoSEQ output lacked quality scores and full-length reads, limiting matched filtering. The assay was immunoSEQ multiplex PCR, and TCRdb's table has in-frame clones only and misses some. The D gene and trimming were derived from the DNA, and the V and J assignments and clone size from that table. The data hold roughly 2,500,000 clones, with under 95% observed a single time.

The origin of this receptor is a man aged 18 to 29 in good health. Some clones in this sample may be carry-over from other donors' samples. The sample was naive CD4+ T cells from PBMCs. The subset here: CD45RA+ positively selected. This rearrangement joins TRBV30 to TRBJ2-7, with 7 bases identical to TRBD1. The CDR3 protein is CAWRFGAGGYGGSYEQYF. DNA for the CDR3: TGTGCCTGGCGGTTCGGTGCAGGGGGATATGGGGGCTCCTACGAGCAGTACTTC. The complete variable domain, with remaining parts taken from reference TRBV30 and TRBJ2-7, reads SQTIHQWPATLVQPVGSPLSLECTVEGTSNPNLYWYRQAAGRGLQLLFYSVGIGQISSEVPQNLSASRPQDRQFILSSKKLLLSDSGFYLCAWRFGAGGYGGSYEQYFGPGTRLTVT.